This paragraph covers one T cell receptor (beta chain) sequence. Its antigen is unknown. This entry belongs to a study of T cells in Graves' hyperthyroidism and ophthalmopathy. Amplified TCR beta CDR3 regions came from RNA transcripts. The primer set for the first-round RT-PCR of the TCR CDR3 was HTBI. TCRdb reprocessed the multiplex PCR reads via MiXCR and lists one record per CDR3 protein. Of roughly 240,000 distinct CDR3 sequences listed, approximately 16% were seen once; the top ten hold around 28%. Extraction of PBMCs used roughly 9.6 ml of fresh peripheral blood. The study, taken as a whole, reports: Most clonotypes that expanded in the thyroid above 0.001 also showed up in blood.

This TCR was sampled from a young woman with Graves' ophthalmopathy. Sequenced material: blood.

This chain's CDR3 is CAWSRDTVEAFF. The CDR3 DNA is TGTGCCTGGAGCCGGGACACCGTTGAAGCTTTCTTT. The V call is TRBV30, the J call TRBJ1-1, with D perhaps matching TRBD1 (6 bases). V dropped 3 bases and J dropped 7 bases, with 12 bases sitting between them. Germline loops: CDR1 GTSNPN, CDR2 SVGIG (reference sequence). This CDR3 region has 12 residues. The entire variable domain, with the rest obtained from reference TRBV30 and TRBJ1-1, is as follows: SQTIHQWPATLVQPVGSPLSLECTVEGTSNPNLYWYRQAAGRGLQLLFYSVGIGQISSEVPQNLSASRPQDRQFILSSKKLLLSDSGFYLCAWSRDTVEAFFGQGTRLTVV.